This is a list of T cell receptor beta chains from one sample in a study of blood T cell repertoires in COVID-19. Measured with immunoSEQ multiplex PCR; TCRdb has only the in-frame clones, and not every one. The table lists about 300,000 clones, about nine tenths of them singletons. The sequenced material came from peripheral blood. The receptors were sampled from a woman in her forties or fifties with COVID-19, enrolled during active disease. Each CDR3 is given with its conserved first and last residue. The order of the fields is CDR3 DNA, CDR3 protein, clone size, V gene, J gene, D gene. The D gene is left open where the match is weak. Size values are once, few and many counts, or a class for expanded clones, and some rows have none.

DNA: TGCACCAGCAGCCAAGATGTAAACGACCTAGATATGAGCAATCAGCCCCAGCATTTT
CDR3: CTSSQDVNDLDMSNQPQHF
size: -
V: TRBV1
J: TRBJ1-5
D: -

DNA: TGTGCCAGCAGCCCCCCAGTCTCTACACTTACTAGGGGGGAGCAGTTCTTC
CDR3: CASSPPVSTLTRGEQFF
size: -
V: TRBV7-2
J: TRBJ2-1
D: -

DNA: TGTGCCAGTAGTCGGAGTGCGAGTGAAAAACTGTTTTTT
CDR3: CASSRSASEKLFF
size: -
V: TRBV19
J: TRBJ1-4
D: -

DNA: TGTGCCAGCAGTGGACTCGGTAATGAGCAGTTCTTC
CDR3: CASSGLGNEQFF
size: -
V: TRBV7-9
J: TRBJ2-1
D: -

DNA: TGTGCCAGCAGCGTAGAACAGGGGGTTGGAGCTTTCTTT
CDR3: CASSVEQGVGAFF
size: -
V: TRBV9
J: TRBJ1-1
D: TRBD1

DNA: TGTGCCAGCTCACCACCGACGACAGCGAACACCGGGGAGCTGTTTTTT
CDR3: CASSPPTTANTGELFF
size: once
V: TRBV18
J: TRBJ2-2
D: -

DNA: TGTGCCACCAGCAGAGGTGGCGGGAGCGCAGATACGCAGTATTTT
CDR3: CATSRGGGSADTQYF
size: -
V: TRBV15
J: TRBJ2-3
D: TRBD2

DNA: TGTGCCAGCCTGACTAGCGAGAACCAAGAGGCCCAGTACTTC
CDR3: CASLTSENQEAQYF
size: -
V: TRBV2
J: TRBJ2-5
D: TRBD2

DNA: TGTGCCAGCAGCCCCGGACAGGGAGCAGTATTCATAGGCTACACCTTC
CDR3: CASSPGQGAVFIGYTF
size: -
V: TRBV11-2
J: TRBJ1-2
D: TRBD1

DNA: TGCGCCAGCAGCTTGGGCGGGAGCTCCTACAATGAGCAGTTCTTC
CDR3: CASSLGGSSYNEQFF
size: -
V: TRBV5-1
J: TRBJ2-1
D: TRBD2

DNA: TGTGCCAGTAGTATGAGGGGAGTGGCGGGAGGCGGTCGAGAGACCCAGTACTTC
CDR3: CASSMRGVAGGGRETQYF
size: -
V: TRBV19
J: TRBJ2-5
D: TRBD2

DNA: TGTGCCAGCAGCCCGGGGGGTTACTCGGGGTCCTACGAGCAGTACTTC
CDR3: CASSPGGYSGSYEQYF
size: few
V: TRBV5-4
J: TRBJ2-7
D: TRBD2

DNA: TGCAGCGTTGAGACTTCACAGGGGACCTACGAGCAGTACTTC
CDR3: CSVETSQGTYEQYF
size: -
V: TRBV29-1
J: TRBJ2-7
D: TRBD1

DNA: TGCGCCAGCAGCTTCGGGGGGAGCTCCTACGAGCAGTACTTC
CDR3: CASSFGGSSYEQYF
size: -
V: TRBV5-1
J: TRBJ2-7
D: TRBD2

DNA: TGTGCCTGGAGTGCCTCAACAGGCTCCTATAATTCACCCCTCCACTTT
CDR3: CAWSASTGSYNSPLHF
size: -
V: TRBV30
J: TRBJ1-6
D: -

DNA: TGTGCCAGCAGCCTCAATAAGGTCCCGACTAGCGATAGCACAGATACGCAGTATTTT
CDR3: CASSLNKVPTSDSTDTQYF
size: -
V: TRBV2
J: TRBJ2-3
D: TRBD2

DNA: TGTGCCAGCAGCCCACAGAGCGGGAGGGCGGATACGCAGTATTTT
CDR3: CASSPQSGRADTQYF
size: -
V: TRBV7-6
J: TRBJ2-3
D: TRBD2